The rows below give T cell receptor beta chains drawn from one sample of a study of shared clonotypes between healthy human individuals. The method was immunoSEQ multiplex PCR; TCRdb's version includes in-frame clones alone and lacks a portion of them. The table includes roughly 2.5 million clones, more than 90% detected once. Sequencing used naive CD4+ T cells sorted from blood. The receptors were sampled from a man younger than 30 in good health. Both conserved end residues are part of each CDR3. Each record gives: V gene, D gene, clone size, J gene, CDR3 DNA, CDR3 protein. D genes are given only for firm matches. Clone size, where shown, is once, few, many, or a class for clones that have expanded.

TRBV5-4,TRBD1,-,TRBJ1-6,TGTGCCAGCAGCTTGGAGGGGGCGCGTTCACCCCTCCACTTT,CASSLEGARSPLHF
TRBV5-1,-,-,TRBJ1-6,TGCGCCAGCAGCCTCGGGACGGCGGCGAGCTCCTATAATTCACCCCTCCACTTT,CASSLGTAASSYNSPLHF
TRBV14,-,few,TRBJ1-1,TGTGCCAGCAGCCGGACACTGGGCACTGAAGCTTTCTTT,CASSRTLGTEAFF
TRBV7-2,TRBD2,-,TRBJ2-1,TGTGCCAGCAGCTTAGATCTAGCGGGAATCGGTAATGAGCAGTTCTTC,CASSLDLAGIGNEQFF
TRBV28,TRBD1,-,TRBJ2-7,TGTGCCAGCAGTTTTGCCCGGGACAGGGGCTACGAGCAGTACTTC,CASSFARDRGYEQYF
TRBV11-2,TRBD1,-,TRBJ2-2,TGTGCCAGCAGCCTATGGGGACAGGCCGGGGAGCTGTTTTTT,CASSLWGQAGELFF
TRBV5-4,-,-,TRBJ1-6,TGTGCCAGCAGCTTTGGGGGAGCGGTTTATAATTCACCCCTCCACTTT,CASSFGGAVYNSPLHF
TRBV6-5,TRBD1,-,TRBJ2-7,TGTGCCAGCAGTTACTCAACAGGGGACAACGAGCAGTACTTC,CASSYSTGDNEQYF
TRBV30,-,-,TRBJ1-6,TGTGCCTGGACGGATAGGGGAGGCTCACCCCTCCACTTT,CAWTDRGGSPLHF
TRBV19,-,-,TRBJ2-3,TGTGCCAGTAGTCCGAACTTAGATACGCAGTATTTT,CASSPNLDTQYF
TRBV28,TRBD1,-,TRBJ1-1,TGTGCCAGCAGCAGGGACAGCCCTACTGAAGCTTTCTTT,CASSRDSPTEAFF
TRBV7-8,-,-,TRBJ1-1,TGTGCCAGCAGCTTAGGAGCGAACACTGAAGCTTTCTTT,CASSLGANTEAFF
TRBV7-2,-,once,TRBJ2-3,TGTGCCAGCAGCTTAGTCGGGGACATCGGCACAGATACGCAGTATTTT,CASSLVGDIGTDTQYF
TRBV6-5,-,-,TRBJ1-2,TGTGCCAGCAGTTACTCAGGGGACTATGGCTACACCTTC,CASSYSGDYGYTF
TRBV10-2,-,-,TRBJ2-6,TGCGCCAGCAGCCCCGGACACCACTCTGGGGCCAACGTCCTGACTTTC,CASSPGHHSGANVLTF
TRBV5-4,TRBD2,-,TRBJ2-7,TGTGCCAGCAGCCGGGGGGGCGGGACCCTGAACGAGCAGTACTTC,CASSRGGGTLNEQYF
TRBV9,-,-,TRBJ2-1,TGTGCCAGCAGCGTAGAAATTTGGGGGAAGCAGTTCTTC,CASSVEIWGKQFF
TRBV6-5,-,-,TRBJ1-1,TGTGCCAGCAGTTACCAGGCGAACACTGAAGCTTTCTTT,CASSYQANTEAFF
TRBV7-3,-,-,TRBJ2-2,TGTGCCAGCAGCTTGGATCCCCGAGCAGGGACCGGGGAGCTGTTTTTT,CASSLDPRAGTGELFF
TRBV21-1,-,-,TRBJ1-2,TGTGCCAGCAGCAAGTCCTGGACAGCCAACTATGGCTACACCTTC,CASSKSWTANYGYTF
TRBV20-1,-,-,TRBJ2-5,TGCAGTGCTAGAGTGAAAGAGACCCAGTACTTC,CSARVKETQYF
TRBV19,TRBD1,few,TRBJ1-1,TGTGCCAGTAGGACAGGGGGCGGCTCGAACACTGAAGCTTTCTTT,CASRTGGGSNTEAFF
TRBV9,TRBD1,-,TRBJ2-5,TGTGCCAGCAGCGTAGCGAAAGGGGACAGGGCTTCGGGGCAAGAGACCCAGTACTTC,CASSVAKGDRASGQETQYF
TRBV5-1,-,once,TRBJ2-2,TGCGCCAGCAGCTTGGCCCCTGGACAGAGAGACACCGGGGAGCTGTTTTTT,CASSLAPGQRDTGELFF
TRBV7-2,-,-,TRBJ2-7,TGTGCCAGCAGCTCCCGGGGTAGCGGTTTCTACGAGCAGTACTTC,CASSSRGSGFYEQYF
TRBV18,TRBD1,-,TRBJ1-5,TGTGCCAGCTCAGGACAGGGGCAGAATCAGCCCCAGCATTTT,CASSGQGQNQPQHF
TRBV19,-,-,TRBJ2-2,TGTGCCAGTAGAGCTAGAGGGACCGGGACCGGGGAGCTGTTTTTT,CASRARGTGTGELFF
TRBV5-4,-,few,TRBJ2-6,TGTGCCAGCAGCTTGGAGTCTGGAGGGTTTGGGGCCAACGTCCTGACTTTC,CASSLESGGFGANVLTF
TRBV6-5,-,-,TRBJ2-2,TGTGCCAGCAGCCTTGCCAGCGGAAACACCGGGGAGCTGTTTTTT,CASSLASGNTGELFF
TRBV18,-,once,TRBJ1-5,TGTGCCAGCTCACCACCGGGAAGTCTTAGCAGCAATCAGCCCCAGCATTTT,CASSPPGSLSSNQPQHF
TRBV25-1,-,-,TRBJ2-2,TGTGCCAGTCGTCATGAAACCGGGGAGCTGTTTTTT,CASRHETGELFF
TRBV10-3,TRBD2,-,TRBJ2-2,TGTGCCATCAGGACGGACTGGACTAGCGGGAGGCACACCGGGGAGCTGTTTTTT,CAIRTDWTSGRHTGELFF
TRBV7-2,TRBD2,-,TRBJ2-2,TGTGCCAGCAGCTTAGCAGCGGGGAAGAACACCGGGGAGCTGTTTTTT,CASSLAAGKNTGELFF
TRBV7-6,-,-,TRBJ1-4,TGTGCCAGCAGCTTCGGGACCGCGAAGAATGAAAAACTGTTTTTT,CASSFGTAKNEKLFF
TRBV6-5,-,-,TRBJ1-1,TGTGCCAGCAGTCGACAGATGATGAACACTGAAGCTTTCTTT,CASSRQMMNTEAFF
TRBV6-1,-,once,TRBJ1-5,TGTGCCAGCAGTGACCCCACCGTCAATCAGCCCCAGCATTTT,CASSDPTVNQPQHF
TRBV7-9,TRBD2,-,TRBJ2-5,TGTGCCAGCAGCCCCCAAGGGGGACTAGCGACAAGGTACCAAGAGACCCAGTACTTC,CASSPQGGLATRYQETQYF
TRBV15,TRBD1,-,TRBJ2-2,TGTGCCACCAGCAGAGTAGACAGGGGGCCCACCGGGGAGCTGTTTTTT,CATSRVDRGPTGELFF
TRBV5-6,-,-,TRBJ2-5,TGTGCCAGCAGCTTATCCGGGCCGGTGGGAGAGACCCAGTACTTC,CASSLSGPVGETQYF
TRBV11-2,-,-,TRBJ1-1,TGTGCCAGCAGCCAGGACAGATATGAAGCTTTCTTT,CASSQDRYEAFF
TRBV5-1,TRBD1,few,TRBJ1-6,TGCGCCAGCAGCTCGACTCGACAGGGAGCAAATTCACCCCTCCACTTT,CASSSTRQGANSPLHF
TRBV12-2,-,-,TRBJ1-6,TGTGCAAGTCGCTTTTTCACCTCCCGGGGGCTAAATTCACCCCTCCACTTT,CASRFFTSRGLNSPLHF
TRBV10-3,TRBD2,-,TRBJ2-2,TGTGCCACCAGGACTAGCGGGGAGAACACCGGGGAGCTGTTTTTT,CATRTSGENTGELFF
TRBV19,TRBD2,-,TRBJ2-1,TGTGCCAGTTTATCCTCCGGGACTAAGGGCAGCAATGAGCAGTTCTTC,CASLSSGTKGSNEQFF
TRBV19,-,-,TRBJ2-1,TGTGCCAGTAGTATGGACGGGACCATATACAATGAGCAGTTCTTC,CASSMDGTIYNEQFF